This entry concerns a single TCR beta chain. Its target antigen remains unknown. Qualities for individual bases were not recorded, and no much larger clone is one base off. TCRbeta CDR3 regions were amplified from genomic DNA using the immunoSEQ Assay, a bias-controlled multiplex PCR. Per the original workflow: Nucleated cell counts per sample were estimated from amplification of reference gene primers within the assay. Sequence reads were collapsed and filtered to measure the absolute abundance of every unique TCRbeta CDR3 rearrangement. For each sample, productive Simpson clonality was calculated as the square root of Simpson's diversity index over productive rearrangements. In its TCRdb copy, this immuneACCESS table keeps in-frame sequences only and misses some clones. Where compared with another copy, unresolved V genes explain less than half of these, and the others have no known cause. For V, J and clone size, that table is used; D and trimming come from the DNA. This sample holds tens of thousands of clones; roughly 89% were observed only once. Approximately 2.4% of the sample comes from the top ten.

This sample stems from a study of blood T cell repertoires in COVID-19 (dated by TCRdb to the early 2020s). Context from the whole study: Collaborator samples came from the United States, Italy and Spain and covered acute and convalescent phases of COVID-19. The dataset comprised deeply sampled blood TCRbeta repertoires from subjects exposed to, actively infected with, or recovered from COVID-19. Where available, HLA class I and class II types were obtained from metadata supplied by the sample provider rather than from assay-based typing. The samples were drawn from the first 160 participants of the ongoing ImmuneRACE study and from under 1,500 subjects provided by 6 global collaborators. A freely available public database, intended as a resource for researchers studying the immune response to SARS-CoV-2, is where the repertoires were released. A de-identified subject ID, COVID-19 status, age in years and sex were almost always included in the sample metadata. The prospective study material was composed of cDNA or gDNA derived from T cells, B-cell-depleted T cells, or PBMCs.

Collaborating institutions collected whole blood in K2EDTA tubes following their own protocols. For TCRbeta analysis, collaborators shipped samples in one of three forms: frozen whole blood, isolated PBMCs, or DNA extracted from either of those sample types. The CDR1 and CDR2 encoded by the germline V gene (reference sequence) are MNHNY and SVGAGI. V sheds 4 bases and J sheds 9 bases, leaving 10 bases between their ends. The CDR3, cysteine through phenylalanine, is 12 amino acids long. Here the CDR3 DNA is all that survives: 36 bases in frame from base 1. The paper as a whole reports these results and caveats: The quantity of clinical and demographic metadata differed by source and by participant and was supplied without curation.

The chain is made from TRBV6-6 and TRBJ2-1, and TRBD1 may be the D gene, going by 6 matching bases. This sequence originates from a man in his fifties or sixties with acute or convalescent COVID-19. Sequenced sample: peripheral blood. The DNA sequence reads TGTGCCAGCAGTTGGGGGCCAAGTGAGCAGTTCTTC. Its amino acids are CASSWGPSEQFF.